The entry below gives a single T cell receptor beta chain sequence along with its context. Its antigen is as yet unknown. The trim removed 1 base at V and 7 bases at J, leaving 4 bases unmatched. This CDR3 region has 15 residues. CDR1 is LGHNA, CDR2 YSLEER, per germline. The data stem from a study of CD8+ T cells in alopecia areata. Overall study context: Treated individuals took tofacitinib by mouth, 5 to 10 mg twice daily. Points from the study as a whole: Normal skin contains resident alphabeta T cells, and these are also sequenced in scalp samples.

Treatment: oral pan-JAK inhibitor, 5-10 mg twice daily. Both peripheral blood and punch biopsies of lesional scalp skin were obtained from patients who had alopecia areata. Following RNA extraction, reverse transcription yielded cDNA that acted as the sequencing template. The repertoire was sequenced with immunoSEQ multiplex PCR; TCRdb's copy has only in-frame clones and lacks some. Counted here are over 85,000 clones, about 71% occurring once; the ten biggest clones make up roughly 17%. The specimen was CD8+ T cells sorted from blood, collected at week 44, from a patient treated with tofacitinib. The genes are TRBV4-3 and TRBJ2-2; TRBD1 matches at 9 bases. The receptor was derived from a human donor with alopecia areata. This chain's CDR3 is CASSQATGGFGELFF. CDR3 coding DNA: TGCGCCAGCAGCCAAGCCACAGGGGGCTTCGGGGAGCTGTTTTTT.